The present entry profiles one T cell receptor (beta chain) with its context. Its antigen is still unknown. These data come from a study of blood T cells in healthy people across ages. Study observations and caveats: Higher diversity and more naive CD4+ cells were features of long-lived donors, compared to aged donors. Roughly linear declines in TCR beta diversity per million T cells occurred with age.

PCR was performed a second time for about 7 to 12 cycles using a sample-barcoded 5' primer and a J-beta primer mix. Each CDR3 protein is one row after TCRdb ran MiXCR on the 5' RACE reads. The profile shows roughly 1.6 million distinct CDR3 sequences, almost 35% of them singletons. This CDR3 contains 13 residues. Looked up from germline, CDR1 is SNHLY and CDR2 is FYNNEI. Trimming removed 4 bases at V and 8 bases at J, with 14 bases between. The sequence was collected from a young woman in good health. Sequencing used blood. The V and J genes are TRBV2 and TRBJ1-2, with a possible D match to TRBD1 (5 bases). The CDR3 spells CASSGNFREGYTF. CDR3 bases: TGTGCCAGCAGTGGAAATTTCAGGGAAGGCTACACCTTC.